This TCR beta chain was retrieved from a study of human T cells and chemical hapten exposure. Study-level information: Patch tests applied 0.01% DPC to the upper back and were scored after 6 days.

TCRdb used MiXCR to reprocess the RACE reads, holding one entry per CDR3 protein. The sample shows 150,000 to 200,000 distinct CDR3 sequences, 13% to 15% of them seen only once. In its sample, this clonotype was seen a few times. V shed 4 bases and J 2 bases; nucleotides not matched to a gene: 4. The CDR3 is 16 residues long. Germline V gene sequence: CDR1 MRHNA, CDR2 SNTAGT. The time point denotes: patch test 1, 2 weeks after DPC sensitization. This sample's treatment: therapeutic diphenylcyclopropenone sensitization with weekly scalp DPC. This TCR was recovered from a woman aged 25 to 45 with alopecia areata. Some clones in this sample may be carry-over from other donors' samples. Here the sequenced sample was whole blood, taken in connection with sensitization to the hapten diphenylcyclopropenone (DPC). J is TRBJ2-3 and V is TRBV6-4, with 12 positions matching TRBD2. In nucleotides, the CDR3 is TGTGCCAGCAGTGTGGCTAGCGGGGGGGCCACAGATACGCAGTATTTT. It translates to CASSVASGGATDTQYF.